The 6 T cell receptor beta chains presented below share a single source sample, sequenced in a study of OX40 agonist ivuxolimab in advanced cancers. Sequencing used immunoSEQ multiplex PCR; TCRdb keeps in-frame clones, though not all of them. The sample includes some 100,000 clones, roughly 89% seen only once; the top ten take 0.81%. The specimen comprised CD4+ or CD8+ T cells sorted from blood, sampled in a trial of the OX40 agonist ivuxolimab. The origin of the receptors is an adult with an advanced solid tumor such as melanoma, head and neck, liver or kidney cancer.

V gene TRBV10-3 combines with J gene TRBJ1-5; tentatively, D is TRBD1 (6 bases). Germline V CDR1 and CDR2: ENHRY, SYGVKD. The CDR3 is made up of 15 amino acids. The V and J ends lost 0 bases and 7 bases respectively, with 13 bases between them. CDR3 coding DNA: TGTGCCATCAGTGAGTCGAGGGGGGAGGGACAGCCCCAGCATTTT. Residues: CAISESRGEGQPQHF.

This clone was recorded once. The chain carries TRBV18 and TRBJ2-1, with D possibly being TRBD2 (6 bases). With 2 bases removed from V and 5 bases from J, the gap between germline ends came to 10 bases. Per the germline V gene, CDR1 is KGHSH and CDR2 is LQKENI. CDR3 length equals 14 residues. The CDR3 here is CASSPTGEDNEQFF. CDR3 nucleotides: TGTGCCAGCTCACCAACGGGAGAAGACAATGAGCAGTTCTTC.

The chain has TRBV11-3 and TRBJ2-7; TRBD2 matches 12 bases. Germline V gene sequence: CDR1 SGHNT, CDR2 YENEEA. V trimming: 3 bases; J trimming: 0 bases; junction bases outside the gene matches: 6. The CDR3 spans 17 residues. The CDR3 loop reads CASSFTGTSGHSYEQYF. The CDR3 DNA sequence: TGTGCCAGCAGCTTTACCGGGACTAGCGGGCACTCCTACGAGCAGTACTTC. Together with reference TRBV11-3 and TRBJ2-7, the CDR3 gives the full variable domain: EAGVVQSPRYKIIEKKQPVAFWCNPISGHNTLYWYLQNLGQGPELLIRYENEEAVDDSQLPKDRFSAERLKGVDSTLKIQPAELGDSAVYLCASSFTGTSGHSYEQYFGPGTRLTVT.

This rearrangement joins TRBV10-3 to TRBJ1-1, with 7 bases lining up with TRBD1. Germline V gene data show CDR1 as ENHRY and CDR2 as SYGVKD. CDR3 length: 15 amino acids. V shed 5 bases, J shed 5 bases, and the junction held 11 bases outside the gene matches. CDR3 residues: CAISPDREGRTEAFF. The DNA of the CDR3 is TGTGCCATCAGTCCTGACAGGGAAGGAAGAACTGAAGCTTTCTTT.

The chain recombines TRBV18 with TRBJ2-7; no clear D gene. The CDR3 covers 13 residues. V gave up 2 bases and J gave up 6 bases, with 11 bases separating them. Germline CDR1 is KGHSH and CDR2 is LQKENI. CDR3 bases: TGTGCCAGCTCACCAGTAGGAGCGCGCGAGCAGTACTTC. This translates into CASSPVGAREQYF.

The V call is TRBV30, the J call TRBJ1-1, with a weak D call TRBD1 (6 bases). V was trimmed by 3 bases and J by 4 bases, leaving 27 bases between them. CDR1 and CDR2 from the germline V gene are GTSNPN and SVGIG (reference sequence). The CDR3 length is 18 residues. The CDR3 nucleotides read TGTGCCTGGAGAGGGGGGGGGATCCGATCCGCCGACTGCACTGAAGCTTTCTTT. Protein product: CAWRGGGIRSADCTEAFF.